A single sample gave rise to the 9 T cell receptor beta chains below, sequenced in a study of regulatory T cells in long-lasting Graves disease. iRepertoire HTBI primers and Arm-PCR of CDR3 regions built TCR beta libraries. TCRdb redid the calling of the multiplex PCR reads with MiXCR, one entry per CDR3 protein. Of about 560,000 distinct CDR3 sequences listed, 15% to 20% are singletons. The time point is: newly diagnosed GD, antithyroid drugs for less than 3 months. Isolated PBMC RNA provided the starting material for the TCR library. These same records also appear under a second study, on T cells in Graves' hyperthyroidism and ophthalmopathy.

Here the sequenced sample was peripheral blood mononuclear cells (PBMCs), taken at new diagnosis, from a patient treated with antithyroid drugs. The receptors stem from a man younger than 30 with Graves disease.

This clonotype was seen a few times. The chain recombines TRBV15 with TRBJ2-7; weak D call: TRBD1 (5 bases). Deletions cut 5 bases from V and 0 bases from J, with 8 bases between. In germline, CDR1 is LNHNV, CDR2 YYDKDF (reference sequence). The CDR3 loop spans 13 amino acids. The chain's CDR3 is CATSLRDSYEQYF. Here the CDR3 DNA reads TGTGCCACCAGCCTCAGGGACTCCTACGAGCAGTACTTC. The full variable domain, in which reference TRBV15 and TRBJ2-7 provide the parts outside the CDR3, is DAMVIQNPRYQVTQFGKPVTLSCSQTLNHNVMYWYQQKSSQAPKLLFHYYDKDFNNEADTPDNFQSRRPNTSFCFLDIRSPGLGDTAMYLCATSLRDSYEQYFGPGTRLTVT.

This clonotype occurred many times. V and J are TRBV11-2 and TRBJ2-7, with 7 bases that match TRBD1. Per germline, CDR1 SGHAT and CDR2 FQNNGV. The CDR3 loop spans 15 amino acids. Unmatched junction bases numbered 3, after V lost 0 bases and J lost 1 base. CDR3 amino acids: CASSLEWDSSYEQYF. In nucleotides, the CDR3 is TGTGCCAGCAGCTTAGAATGGGACAGTTCCTACGAGCAGTACTTC. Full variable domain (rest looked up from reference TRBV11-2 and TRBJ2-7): EAGVAQSPRYKIIEKRQSVAFWCNPISGHATLYWYQQILGQGPKLLIQFQNNGVVDDSQLPKDRFSAERLKGVDSTLKIQPAKLEDSAVYLCASSLEWDSSYEQYFGPGTRLTVT.

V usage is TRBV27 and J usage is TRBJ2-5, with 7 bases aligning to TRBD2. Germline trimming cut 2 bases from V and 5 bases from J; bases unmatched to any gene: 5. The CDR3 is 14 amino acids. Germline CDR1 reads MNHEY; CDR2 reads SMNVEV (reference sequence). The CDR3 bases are TGTGCCAGCAGTTTACAGGGAGGGTGGGAGACCCAGTACTTC. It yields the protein CASSLQGGWETQYF.

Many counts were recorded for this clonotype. Written as DNA, the CDR3 is TGTGCCAGCAGCTCTAGCGGGAGGCGCGGCTATGAGCAGTTCTTC. Protein: CASSSSGRRGYEQFF. The chain uses TRBV11-2 and TRBJ2-1, with 11 bases fitting TRBD2. Germline V gives CDR1 SGHAT, CDR2 FQNNGV. This CDR3 spans 15 amino acids. Trimming at V came to 4 bases and at J to 8 bases, leaving 7 bases not matched to a gene.

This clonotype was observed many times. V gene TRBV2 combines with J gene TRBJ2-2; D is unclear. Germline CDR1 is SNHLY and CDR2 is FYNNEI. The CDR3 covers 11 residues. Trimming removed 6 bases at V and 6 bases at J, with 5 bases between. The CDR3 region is CASRESGELFF. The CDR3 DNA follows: TGTGCCAGCAGGGAATCCGGGGAGCTGTTTTTT.

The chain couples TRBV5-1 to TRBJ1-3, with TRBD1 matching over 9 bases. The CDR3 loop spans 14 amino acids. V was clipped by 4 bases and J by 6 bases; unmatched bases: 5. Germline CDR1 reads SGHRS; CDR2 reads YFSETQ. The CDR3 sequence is CASSQGDRVNTIYF. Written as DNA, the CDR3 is TGCGCCAGCAGCCAAGGGGACAGGGTAAACACCATATATTTT.

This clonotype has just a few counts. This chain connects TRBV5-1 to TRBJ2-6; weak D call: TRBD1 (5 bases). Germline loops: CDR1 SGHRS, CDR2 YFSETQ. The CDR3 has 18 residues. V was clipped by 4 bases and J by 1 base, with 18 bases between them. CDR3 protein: CASSQGDFFTSGANVLTF. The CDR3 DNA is TGCGCCAGCAGCCAAGGGGATTTTTTTACGTCTGGGGCCAACGTCCTGACTTTC.

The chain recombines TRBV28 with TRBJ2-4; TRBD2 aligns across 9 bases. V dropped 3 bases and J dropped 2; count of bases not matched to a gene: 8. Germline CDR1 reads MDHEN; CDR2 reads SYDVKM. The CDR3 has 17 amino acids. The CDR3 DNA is TGTGCCAGCAGTTTCGTAACTAGCGGGTTATCCAAAAACATTCAGTACTTC. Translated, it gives CASSFVTSGLSKNIQYF. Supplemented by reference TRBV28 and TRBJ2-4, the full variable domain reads DVKVTQSSRYLVKRTGEKVFLECVQDMDHENMFWYRQDPGLGLRLIYFSYDVKMKEKGDIPEGYSVSREKKERFSLILESASTNQTSMYLCASSFVTSGLSKNIQYFGAGTRLSVL.

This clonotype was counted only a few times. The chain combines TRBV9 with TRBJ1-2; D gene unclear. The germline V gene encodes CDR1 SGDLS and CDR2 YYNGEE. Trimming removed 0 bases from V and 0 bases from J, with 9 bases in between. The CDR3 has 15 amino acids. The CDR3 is CASSVAPRANYGYTF. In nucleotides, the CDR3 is TGTGCCAGCAGCGTAGCGCCAAGAGCTAACTATGGCTACACCTTC. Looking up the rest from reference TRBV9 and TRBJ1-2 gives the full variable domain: DSGVTQTPKHLITATGQRVTLRCSPRSGDLSVYWYQQSLDQGLQFLIQYYNGEERAKGNILERFSAQQFPDLHSELNLSSLELGDSALYFCASSVAPRANYGYTFGSGTRLTVV.